This T cell receptor beta chain appears in the sequencing data of a study of cytomegalovirus exposure and HLA in healthy donors. V lost 3 bases to trimming and J lost 8 bases, with 11 bases between them. The CDR3 totals 13 residues. Germline CDR1 is MGHRA and CDR2 is YSYEKL. The PCR had 60 Vbeta and 13 Jbeta primers. This table comes from immunoSEQ multiplex PCR, and its TCRdb copy is limited to in-frame clones, with some not included. In the table there are more than 200,000 clones, roughly 82% of which are singletons. Sequences were obtained from PBMCs. This clonotype was obtained from a man aged 35-49 years in good health and CMV-seropositive. The chain couples TRBV4-1 to TRBJ2-4, with D possibly TRBD2 on 6 matching bases. CDR3 loop: CASSQPGSDIQYF. The CDR3 coding sequence is TGCGCCAGCAGCCAGCCCGGGAGTGACATTCAGTACTTC.